This T cell receptor beta chain was captured by sequencing in a study of blood T cells in healthy people across ages (dated by TCRdb to between 2015 and 2017). Some background on the complete study: In model experiments, template switching captured roughly one uniquely barcoded TCR beta cDNA molecule for every two T cells. Donors were grouped into four age groups: young (average approximately 15 years), middle-aged (about 38), aged (around 66) and long-lived (just over 80). For two donors (one aged 18 to 29 and one aged 80 or older), the study analyzed two additional independent replicas of 1 million unique cDNA reads from the same blood draw. To avoid experimental bias, donors of different ages were randomly spread across the sequencing lanes. To track age-related changes in TCR beta repertoire diversity, the study relied on deep sequencing normalized with unique cDNA molecular identifiers.

There are a few counts of this clonotype. Its antigen remains unidentified. No much larger clonotype is one base removed from it; base qualities were not supplied. The donors were around 39 Caucasian individuals from Russia, aged roughly 6 to 90 years, who were systemically healthy. Each donor gave approximately 9.3 milliliters of peripheral blood, collected into EDTA-treated Vacutainer tubes. PBMCs were isolated by Ficoll-Paque density-gradient centrifugation, with at least 6 million obtained per sample. Trizol reagent was used to extract total RNA from the PBMCs, yielding at least 6 micrograms per sample. Naive CD45RAhigh/CD27high T cell percentages were measured by flow cytometry on a PBMC aliquot from every donor. V drops 1 base and J drops 3 bases, leaving 13 bases in between. CDR3 length: 15 amino acids, cysteine to phenylalanine. The DNA shown is the 45-base CDR3, in frame from base 1. CDR1 and CDR2, per the germline V gene (reference sequence), are LGHDT and YNNKEL.

Findings and caveats that apply to the study as a whole: Because donor CMV infection status was unknown, age-related changes in expanded clonotypes were potentially confounded. Compared with the aged group, the long-lived group had more naive CD4+ T cells, fewer expanded clones and increased TCR diversity, a pattern suggesting age selection. Conclusive comparison of naive and antigen-experienced compartments was prevented by the profiling of bulk unsorted PBMCs. Estimates of total diversity based on one million sequenced T cells were regarded as lower bounds and as underestimates. Observed TCR beta diversity per million T cells fell roughly linearly with age, and a significant reduction was already apparent by age roughly 40. Observed TCR beta diversity correlated strongly with the percentage of naive T cells measured by flow cytometry.

The library came from 5' RACE. TCRdb shows the sequencer as Illumina HiSeq 2500. The second PCR ran for roughly 7 to 11 cycles and used a J-beta primer mix along with a sample-barcoded 5' primer. A template-switch 5' adaptor carrying 12 random nucleotides introduced a unique molecular identifier onto each TCR beta cDNA molecule. Each sample yielded at least 3 million CDR3-containing paired-end reads. First-strand cDNA synthesis was performed from all RNA using the Mint cDNA synthesis kit, with priming by a TRBC-specific oligonucleotide. All cDNA was treated with uracil-DNA glycosylase and then went through a first 18-cycle PCR with the universal primers M1SS and BC2_uni_R. The paper's data handling went like this. Each sample was normalized by randomly selecting 1 million high-quality reads, each carrying a distinct molecular identifier. Reads sharing molecular identifiers were discarded rather than binned into consensus sequences. MiTCR, with a Q25 quality threshold and the strictest error-elimination algorithm, was used for CDR3 identification, clonotype clustering and error correction. Lower-bound total TCR beta diversity was estimated with a nonparametric unseen species model using Euler transformation. TCRdb ran its own pipeline on the public reads, namely fastp trimming at Q25 and MiXCR clone calling, and kept in-frame beta chains. Entries are consolidated by CDR3 protein sequence, retaining the most common genes and DNA. The V and J calls and clone size come from TCRdb's table, not from the authors' own analysis. This sample comprises 1.4 million to 1.5 million distinct CDR3 sequences, around 42% of them detected only once. The ten largest clonotypes hold 7.9% of the sample.

The clonotype originates from a young woman in good health. The V and J genes are TRBV3-1 and TRBJ2-7; the D gene could be TRBD1 or TRBD2, each one agreeing over 5 bases. Sequenced input: blood. The CDR3 reads as follows: CASSQGGSPDYEQYF. Here is the DNA: TGTGCCAGCAGCCAAGGGGGGTCCCCTGACTACGAGCAGTACTTC.